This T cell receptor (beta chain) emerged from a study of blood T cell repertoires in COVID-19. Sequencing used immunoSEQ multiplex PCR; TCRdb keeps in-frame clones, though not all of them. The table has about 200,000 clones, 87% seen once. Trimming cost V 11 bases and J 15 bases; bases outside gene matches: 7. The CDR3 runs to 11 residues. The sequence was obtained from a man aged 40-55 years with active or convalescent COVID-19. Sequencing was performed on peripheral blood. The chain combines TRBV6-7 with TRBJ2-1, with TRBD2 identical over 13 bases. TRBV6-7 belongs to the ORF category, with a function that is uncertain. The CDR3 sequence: CAAGLAGMPFF. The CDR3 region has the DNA TGTGCCGCGGGACTAGCGGGGATGCCGTTCTTC.